A single sample is the source of the 13 T cell receptor beta chains below, sequenced in a study of shared clonotypes between healthy human individuals. The naive CD8 subset, CD45RO-negative cells positively selected for CCR7, excluded terminally differentiated effector memory CD45RA+ cells. This table comes from immunoSEQ multiplex PCR, and its TCRdb copy is limited to in-frame clones, with some not included. Among 750,000 to 1,000,000 clones, about 91% were seen once, and the ten largest hold 20% to 30%. Sequenced input: naive CD8+ T cells sorted from blood. The receptors derive from a man in his thirties or forties in good health.

The chain has TRBV7-9 and TRBJ1-1; unclear D gene. The CDR3 runs to 15 residues. Per germline, CDR1 SEHNR and CDR2 FQNEAQ (reference sequence). The V gene lost 8 bases and the J gene lost 2 bases, with 18 bases spanning the gap. This CDR3 is CASHPISPANTEAFF. The CDR3 nucleotides read TGTGCCAGCCATCCCATATCCCCAGCTAACACTGAAGCTTTCTTT.

V and J are TRBV6-4 and TRBJ2-6; D is unclear. This CDR3 has 14 residues. Per germline, CDR1 MRHNA and CDR2 SNTAGT. Trimming shortened V by 2 bases and J by 2 bases, and 4 bases separated the two germline ends. The CDR3: CASSDLAGANVLTF. The CDR3 DNA follows: TGTGCCAGCAGTGACCTGGCTGGGGCCAACGTCCTGACTTTC.

The chain is built from TRBV2 and TRBJ1-5; the D gene is possibly TRBD1 (5 bases). V was shortened by 8 bases and J by 1 base, with 12 bases between the two germline ends. Per germline, CDR1 SNHLY and CDR2 FYNNEI. CDR3 size: 14 residues. The CDR3 DNA follows: TGTGCCAGCCGAGAGACAGAAAGCAATCAGCCCCAGCATTTT. It specifies CASRETESNQPQHF.

J is TRBJ2-2 and V is TRBV7-9, with 7 bases matching TRBD1. Germline CDR1 is SEHNR and CDR2 is FQNEAQ (reference sequence). The ends lost 6 bases at V and 0 bases at J; junction bases unmatched: 7. This CDR3 contains 16 residues. For the CDR3, the DNA is TGTGCCAGCAGTCCGGGACAGAGTACGAACACCGGGGAGCTGTTTTTT. Encoded protein: CASSPGQSTNTGELFF.

The V gene is TRBV7-9, the J gene TRBJ1-5; D possibly corresponds to TRBD1 (6 bases). The CDR3 runs 14 residues. Germline V CDR1 and CDR2: SEHNR, FQNEAQ (reference sequence). V lost 6 bases, J lost 0 bases, and 9 bases lay in between. The CDR3 loop reads CASRAGDSNQPQHF. The CDR3 DNA reads as TGTGCCAGCAGGGCAGGGGATAGCAATCAGCCCCAGCATTTT.

The gene calls are TRBV2 and TRBJ2-7; D not certain. The germline V gene has CDR1 SNHLY and CDR2 FYNNEI. Trimming pared 2 bases from V and 2 bases from J, leaving 13 bases between. This CDR3 has 15 amino acids. The CDR3: CASSEIVGNPYEQYF. The CDR3 coding sequence is TGTGCCAGCAGTGAAATAGTAGGCAACCCCTACGAGCAGTACTTC.

About this clone: At the DNA level, this CDR3 is encoded by other sequences in the same sample as well. J is TRBJ2-7 and V is TRBV25-1; the D call may be TRBD1 or TRBD2 (5 bases each). Trimming shortened V by 4 bases and J by 4 bases, and 11 bases separated the two germline ends. CDR1 MGHDK and CDR2 SYGVNS come from the germline V gene. CDR3 length: 13 residues. The CDR3: CASSGGPLYEQYF. In DNA form, the CDR3 reads TGTGCCAGCAGTGGGGGACCTCTGTACGAGCAGTACTTC.

This chain links TRBV9 with TRBJ2-7, with 7 bases identical to TRBD2. After removal of 0 bases from V and 12 bases from J, the junction contained 15 bases not matched to a gene. The germline CDR1 and CDR2 sequences are SGDLS and YYNGEE. This CDR3 spans 15 amino acids. CDR3 DNA: TGTGCCAGCAGCGTAGCTTGGGGACTATCAGCACCTCTGTACTTC. It specifies CASSVAWGLSAPLYF.

V usage is TRBV29-1 and J usage is TRBJ1-1; 7 positions match TRBD1. The germline V gene encodes CDR1 SQVTM and CDR2 ANQGSEA. CDR3 length: 16 residues. With 8 bases clipped from V and 4 bases from J, the junction kept 19 bases outside the gene matches. The CDR3 is CSLGGGTEALGTEAFF. The CDR3 coding sequence is TGCAGCCTGGGCGGGGGGACAGAGGCCTTGGGCACTGAAGCTTTCTTT.

This chain links TRBV7-8 with TRBJ1-2, with a possible D match to TRBD1 (5 bases). Germline-derived CDR1 and CDR2 are SGHVS and FQNEAQ. V was trimmed by 2 bases and J by 6 bases, leaving 16 bases between them. The length of the CDR3 is 15 residues. The CDR3 nucleotides are TGTGCCAGCAGCTTAAGCAGGCAGGGAACGGATGGCTACACCTTC. It encodes CASSLSRQGTDGYTF. The full variable domain, in which reference TRBV7-8 and TRBJ1-2 provide the parts outside the CDR3, is GAGVSQSPRYKVAKRGQDVALRCDPISGHVSLFWYQQALGQGPEFLTYFQNEAQLDKSGLPSDRFFAERPEGSVSTLKIQRTQQEDSAVYLCASSLSRQGTDGYTFGSGTRLTVV.

This clone appeared a few times. The chain combines TRBV18 with TRBJ1-5; 7 nucleotides match TRBD1. Germline V CDR1 and CDR2: KGHSH, LQKENI. The J segment lost 8 bases and the V segment lost 6 bases, leaving 7 bases of the junction unmatched. The CDR3 runs 13 residues. The CDR3 sequence: CASSDRASEPQHF. DNA of the CDR3: TGTGCCAGCTCCGACAGGGCGTCGGAGCCCCAGCATTTT.

The rearrangement uses TRBV19 and TRBJ1-5, with D possibly being TRBD1 (6 bases). Germline V gene data show CDR1 as LNHDA and CDR2 as SQIVND (reference sequence). V lost 3 bases and J lost 6, with 12 bases in between. CDR3 length: 14 amino acids. The CDR3 nucleotides are TGTGCCAGTAGTATTACACAGGGCAGTCAGCCCCAGCATTTT. Translating gives CASSITQGSQPQHF.

The chain combines TRBV4-1 with TRBJ2-7; D could derive from TRBD1 or TRBD2 (5 bases each). The V gene lost 2 bases and the J gene lost 2 bases, with 16 bases spanning the gap. The germline V gene has CDR1 MGHRA and CDR2 YSYEKL. The CDR3 is 16 amino acids. In nucleotides, the CDR3 is TGCGCCAGCAGCCAACCCCGGTCAGGGAGAACCTACGAGCAGTACTTC. The encoded protein is CASSQPRSGRTYEQYF.